Each of the 15 T cell receptor beta chains below was sequenced from the same sample in a study of CD8 T cells in ankylosing spondylitis (TCRdb year 2017). The library came from 5' RACE. Instrument on record: Illumina HiSeq 2500. Clones were called with MiXCR by TCRdb after fastp trimmed the public reads at Q25, and only in-frame beta chains were retained. Each entry merges the rows of one CDR3 protein and shows their most common DNA and genes. The sample has about 240,000 distinct CDR3 sequences on record, around 7.8% of them singletons. The ten biggest clones cover over 6.5% of the sample. The sample consisted of blood, either unsorted or a sorted T cell fraction (not recorded which). These receptors were taken from a male donor with ankylosing spondylitis or in good health (not recorded which).

At least ten counts were recorded for this clonotype. V gene TRBV5-1 combines with J gene TRBJ1-1; no clear D gene. CDR1 and CDR2 (germline): SGHRS, YFSETQ. V was pared by 5 bases and J by 2 bases, with 10 bases between. The CDR3 totals 13 residues. Here the CDR3 reads CASRAGINTEAFF. The CDR3 DNA reads as TGCGCCAGCAGAGCTGGGATCAACACTGAAGCTTTCTTT.

The J gene is TRBJ2-7, the V gene TRBV4-1; D unclear. This CDR3 is 11 amino acids long. V lost 3 bases to trimming and J lost 7 bases, with 7 bases between them. Germline CDR1 MGHRA, CDR2 YSYEKL. The CDR3 coding sequence is TGCGCCAGCAGCCAGCTAGGGGAGCAGTACTTC. It encodes CASSQLGEQYF.

This clonotype showed up many times. This sequence joins TRBV9 and TRBJ2-3, with 10 bases lining up with TRBD2. The V segment lost 5 bases and the J segment 2 bases; nucleotides outside the gene matches: 5. CDR1 and CDR2 (germline): SGDLS, YYNGEE. The CDR3 consists of 15 residues. CDR3 in amino acids: CASRKAGGPTDTQYF. As DNA, the CDR3 is TGTGCCAGCAGGAAAGCGGGAGGGCCCACAGATACGCAGTATTTT.

This clonotype was seen many times. The rearrangement uses TRBV7-3 and TRBJ2-2; 8 bases are shared with TRBD1. Germline CDR1 reads SGHTA; CDR2 reads FQGTGA. CDR3 length: 15 residues. Unmatched junction bases numbered 3, after V lost 5 bases and J lost 1 base. CDR3 protein: CASSPTGENTGELFF. CDR3 sequence (DNA): TGTGCCAGCAGCCCGACAGGGGAGAACACCGGGGAGCTGTTTTTT.

This clonotype has at least ten counts. The chain links TRBV6-5 to TRBJ2-2, with D possibly being TRBD2 (6 bases). Germline V gene lookup returns CDR1 MNHEY and CDR2 SVGAGI. The CDR3 consists of 16 residues. V was clipped by 0 bases and J by 4 bases, with 12 bases between them. CDR3 sequence: CASSYSIVGGTGELFF. The CDR3 DNA reads TGTGCCAGCAGTTACTCGATAGTCGGGGGCACCGGGGAGCTGTTTTTT.

The chain couples TRBV5-5 to TRBJ2-5; D may be TRBD1 or TRBD2 (6 bases each). CDR1 SGHKS and CDR2 YYEKEE come from the germline V gene (reference sequence). Trimming left V 3 bases short and J 4 bases short, with 13 bases between. CDR3 length: 14 residues. This chain's CDR3 is CASSWGASRETQYF. In DNA, the CDR3 is TGTGCCAGCAGCTGGGGGGCTAGCCGAGAGACCCAGTACTTC. The full variable domain, its missing parts supplied by reference TRBV5-5 and TRBJ2-5, is DAGVTQSPTHLIKTRGQQVTLRCSPISGHKSVSWYQQVLGQGPQFIFQYYEKEERGRGNFPDRFSARQFPNYSSELNVNALLLGDSALYLCASSWGASRETQYFGPGTRLLVL.

This clonotype was seen at least ten times. The chain links TRBV7-2 to TRBJ2-7; 8 bases align to TRBD1. From germline, CDR1 is SGHTA and CDR2 FQGNSA. The CDR3 covers 15 residues. J lost 5 bases, V lost 4 bases, and 10 bases had no gene match. The CDR3 region is CASSYTPRGRNEQYF. Here the CDR3 DNA reads TGTGCCAGCAGCTACACGCCCAGGGGGCGCAACGAGCAGTACTTC.

This clonotype has a handful of counts. V and J are TRBV20-1 and TRBJ2-7, with D perhaps TRBD2 (6 bases). V was cut by 2 bases and J by 6 bases, with 14 bases left in between. This CDR3 contains 13 residues. CDR1 and CDR2 (germline): DFQATT, SNEGSKA (reference sequence). The CDR3 nucleotides are TGCAGTGCTAGACAAACCGGGACTTCCGAGCAGTACTTC. Residues: CSARQTGTSEQYF.

The gene calls are TRBV11-2 and TRBJ2-7, with 12 bases matching TRBD1. Germline trimming cut 5 bases from V and 0 bases from J; bases unmatched to any gene: 11. This CDR3 has 18 amino acids. Germline CDR1 and CDR2: SGHAT and FQNNGV. The CDR3 region has the DNA TGTGCCAGCAGCCTGGGACAGGGGGCTTTTTCGAGCTCCTACGAGCAGTACTTC. Protein product: CASSLGQGAFSSSYEQYF.

This clonotype showed up many times. This chain uses TRBV6-1 with TRBJ1-2; 11 bases are a match to TRBD1. The CDR3 sequence is 17 residues long. Looked up from germline, CDR1 is MNHNS and CDR2 is SASEGT. V lost 8 bases and J lost 7; bases outside the gene matches: 18. The CDR3 DNA reads TGTGCCAGCTTACAAACCCTGGGGACAGGGGGTCAGGGTGGCTACACCTTC. Translation: CASLQTLGTGGQGGYTF.

Many counts were recorded for this clonotype. This CDR3 is CSASKVLWPQHF. The CDR3 nucleotides read TGCAGTGCCTCCAAAGTGCTATGGCCCCAGCATTTT. This rearrangement joins TRBV20-1 to TRBJ1-5; D call uncertain. The germline V and J ends were trimmed by 6 bases and 9 bases, with 15 bases remaining between them. Looked up from germline, CDR1 is DFQATT and CDR2 is SNEGSKA (reference sequence). This CDR3 has 12 amino acids.

This clonotype was seen ten or more times. The genes are TRBV12-3 or TRBV12-4 and TRBJ1-3; 8 bases are a match to TRBD1. The V and J ends lost 5 bases and 4 bases, in that order; junction bases with no gene match: 10. The CDR3 extends over 16 amino acids. The CDR3 sequence: CASSRRTGKAGNTIYF. For the CDR3, the DNA is TGTGCCAGCAGTAGACGGACAGGGAAGGCCGGAAACACCATATATTTT.

There are many counts of this clonotype. This chain uses TRBV20-1 with TRBJ2-2; TRBD2 matches at 8 bases. The CDR3 runs to 14 residues. The germline V gene encodes CDR1 DFQATT and CDR2 SNEGSKA (reference sequence). V was clipped by 2 bases and J by 4 bases; unmatched bases: 3. The CDR3 loop reads CSARRGGGTGELFF. CDR3 bases: TGCAGTGCTAGACGGGGGGGGGGCACCGGGGAGCTGTTTTTT.

Points on this clonotype: At one boundary the junction diverges from the germline segment, which might be a read error. The rearrangement links TRBV5-1 to TRBJ1-2; no clear D. Germline lookup yields CDR1 SGHRS and CDR2 YFSETQ. The CDR3 runs 13 residues. DNA for the CDR3: TGCGCCTGCAGCTCCACAGCTAACTATGGCTACACCTTC. As protein: CACSSTANYGYTF.

This clonotype was detected ten times or more. The chain has TRBV5-1 and TRBJ1-4; a possible D gene is TRBD1 (5 bases). Germline V gene sequence: CDR1 SGHRS, CDR2 YFSETQ. CDR3 length: 15 residues. V was clipped by 3 bases and J by 5 bases, with 14 bases between them. This CDR3 is CASSWGTAGNEKLFF. For the CDR3, the DNA is TGCGCCAGCAGCTGGGGGACGGCTGGCAATGAAAAACTGTTTTTT.